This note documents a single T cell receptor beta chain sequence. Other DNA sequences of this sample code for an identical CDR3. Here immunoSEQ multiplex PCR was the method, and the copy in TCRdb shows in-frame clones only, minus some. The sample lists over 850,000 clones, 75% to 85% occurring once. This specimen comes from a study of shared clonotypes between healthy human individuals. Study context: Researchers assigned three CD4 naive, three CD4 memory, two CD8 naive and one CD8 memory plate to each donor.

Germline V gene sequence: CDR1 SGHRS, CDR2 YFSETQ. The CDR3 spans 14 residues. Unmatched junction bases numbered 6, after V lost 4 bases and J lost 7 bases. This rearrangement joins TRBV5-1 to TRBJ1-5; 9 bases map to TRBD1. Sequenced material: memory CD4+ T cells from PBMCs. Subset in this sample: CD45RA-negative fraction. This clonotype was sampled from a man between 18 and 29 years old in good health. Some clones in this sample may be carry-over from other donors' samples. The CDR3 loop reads CASSLGTGSQPQHF. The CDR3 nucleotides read TGCGCCAGCAGCCTCGGGACAGGGTCCCAGCCCCAGCATTTT.